What follows are 15 T cell receptor beta chains derived from one specimen sequenced in a study of blood T cell repertoires in COVID-19. The repertoire was sequenced with immunoSEQ multiplex PCR; TCRdb's copy has only in-frame clones and lacks some. The repertoire holds under 150,000 clones, roughly 80% seen once, with about 3% in the top ten. What was sequenced was peripheral blood. The receptors here all came from a woman aged 40 to 50 with active or convalescent COVID-19.

The V gene is TRBV18, the J gene TRBJ1-2; 8 nucleotides line up with TRBD1. The CDR3 covers 15 residues. The ends lost 6 bases at V and 1 base at J; junction bases unmatched: 7. CDR1 is KGHSH, CDR2 LQKENI, per germline. The CDR3 nucleotides read TGTGCCAGCTCGCCCGGACAGGGAGGTAACTATGGCTACACCTTC. It encodes CASSPGQGGNYGYTF.

This chain connects TRBV5-1 to TRBJ2-1; perhaps TRBD2 as D (5 bases). The germline gives CDR1 SGHRS, CDR2 YFSETQ. V lost 6 bases and J 0 bases, leaving 13 bases between the germline ends. The CDR3 spans 15 residues. The CDR3 coding sequence is TGCGCCAGCATAGGACCAGCGGCCTCCTACAATGAGCAGTTCTTC. Translation: CASIGPAASYNEQFF.

The chain employs TRBV18 and TRBJ1-2, with D unresolved. CDR1 KGHSH and CDR2 LQKENI come from the germline V gene. Trimming took 3 bases from V and 6 from J, leaving 11 bases between them. The CDR3 runs 13 residues. This CDR3 is CASSPASGDGYTF. The CDR3 bases are TGTGCCAGCTCACCTGCCTCCGGGGATGGCTACACCTTC.

The chain joins TRBV2 to TRBJ1-2; the D is unclear. V was trimmed by 4 bases and J by 4 bases, leaving 16 bases between them. The CDR3 spans 15 residues. Germline V gene sequence: CDR1 SNHLY, CDR2 FYNNEI. The CDR3 region is CASSAQTLVTYGYTF. The CDR3 DNA reads as TGTGCCAGCAGTGCCCAGACTCTCGTTACCTATGGCTACACCTTC.

The chain is built from TRBV28 and TRBJ1-2, with 7 bases lining up with TRBD1. The germline V gene has CDR1 MDHEN and CDR2 SYDVKM. The junction had 16 bases not matched to a gene; V was cut back by 7 bases and J by 8 bases. CDR3 size: 15 residues. The CDR3 is CASTSHPKGAQGYTF. For the CDR3, the DNA is TGTGCCAGCACCTCGCATCCGAAGGGGGCGCAAGGCTACACCTTC.

This chain joins TRBV29-1 and TRBJ1-6; 8 bases are shared with TRBD1. There are 13 residues in the CDR3. V lost 7 bases to trimming and J lost 4 bases; unmatched junction nucleotides: 3. Per the germline V gene, CDR1 is SQVTM and CDR2 is ANQGSEA. CDR3 nucleotides: TGCAGCGCTAGGGACAGGTATAATTCACCCCTCCACTTT. As protein: CSARDRYNSPLHF.

This chain uses TRBV19 with TRBJ1-1; 8 nucleotides align to TRBD1. The CDR3 is made up of 13 amino acids. The trim removed 5 bases at V and 4 bases at J, leaving 3 bases unmatched. In germline, CDR1 is LNHDA, CDR2 SQIVND (reference sequence). The DNA for the CDR3 is TGTGCCAGTAGTGGACAGGGCGGCACTGAAGCTTTCTTT. Amino acids: CASSGQGGTEAFF.

The V gene is TRBV6-5, the J gene TRBJ1-4; the D gene is possibly TRBD1 (6 bases). The CDR3 extends over 12 amino acids. With 7 bases removed from V and 10 bases from J, the gap between germline ends came to 13 bases. Germline CDR1 is MNHEY and CDR2 is SVGAGI. The CDR3 nucleotides are TGTGCCAGCAAGGGTTTCAGGGGAAAACTGTTTTTT. Amino acid sequence: CASKGFRGKLFF.

This chain uses TRBV28 with TRBJ1-2; TRBD1 is a possible D gene (6 bases). The length of the CDR3 is 15 residues. Trimming stripped 6 bases from V and 7 bases from J, with 21 bases between. CDR1 MDHEN and CDR2 SYDVKM come from the germline V gene. DNA for the CDR3: TGTGCCAGCAGGTCCCCCCAGGGGCCCGGGGCTGGCTACACCTTC. Residues: CASRSPQGPGAGYTF.

This clone was seen a few times. The chain has TRBV28 and TRBJ1-2; TRBD1 is a possible D gene (5 bases). The CDR3 length is 15 residues. Trimming cost V 6 bases and J 4 bases, with 18 bases left between them. Germline V gene lookup returns CDR1 MDHEN and CDR2 SYDVKM. The CDR3 spells CASSPGTPSGYGYTF. The CDR3 nucleotides read TGTGCCAGCAGCCCTGGGACTCCTTCGGGCTATGGCTACACCTTC.

This chain links TRBV5-5 with TRBJ2-7; TRBD1 aligns across 11 bases. The CDR3 has 14 residues. CDR1 SGHKS and CDR2 YYEKEE come from the germline V gene (reference sequence). The J segment lost 4 bases and the V segment lost 3 bases, leaving 3 bases of the junction unmatched. CDR3 DNA: TGTGCCAGCAGCTGGACAGGGGGCTTGTACGAGCAGTACTTC. The encoded protein is CASSWTGGLYEQYF. Full variable domain (remainder filled in from reference TRBV5-5 and TRBJ2-7): DAGVTQSPTHLIKTRGQQVTLRCSPISGHKSVSWYQQVLGQGPQFIFQYYEKEERGRGNFPDRFSARQFPNYSSELNVNALLLGDSALYLCASSWTGGLYEQYFGPGTRLTVT.

This sequence joins TRBV6-6 and TRBJ1-3; D unclear. This CDR3 region has 16 residues. The germline CDR1 and CDR2 sequences are MNHNY and SVGAGI (reference sequence). V gave up 4 bases and J gave up 4 bases, with 17 bases separating them. The CDR3 region has the DNA TGTGCCAGCAGTTCAAGCAGAGCTCTAGCGGGAAACACCATATATTTT. It encodes CASSSSRALAGNTIYF.

J is TRBJ1-5 and V is TRBV30, with 8 bases aligning to TRBD1. This CDR3 contains 17 residues. Germline V gene data show CDR1 as GTSNPN and CDR2 as SVGIG (reference sequence). Losses at the gene ends were 3 bases for V and 1 base for J; bases not matched to a gene: 11. This chain's CDR3 is CAWRTRQGSGSNQPQHF. CDR3 bases: TGTGCCTGGAGAACTCGACAGGGGTCGGGAAGCAATCAGCCCCAGCATTTT.

The CDR3 region is CASSIDLSRDRYQPQHF. CDR3 nucleotides: TGTGCCAGTAGTATAGATCTATCGAGGGACAGATATCAGCCCCAGCATTTT. This chain uses TRBV19 with TRBJ1-5, with TRBD1 identical over 7 bases. This CDR3 comprises 17 residues. CDR1 and CDR2 (germline): LNHDA, SQIVND (reference sequence). V trimming: 0 bases; J trimming: 5 bases; junction bases outside the gene matches: 10.

This clone appeared a few times. The chain combines TRBV7-2 with TRBJ1-5; D gene uncertain. The CDR3 has 14 amino acids. V was clipped by 6 bases and J by 3 bases, with 12 bases between them. Germline V CDR1 and CDR2: SGHTA, FQGNSA. The chain's CDR3 is CASSPQLFNQPQHF. In nucleotides, the CDR3 is TGTGCCAGCAGTCCCCAACTTTTCAATCAGCCCCAGCATTTT.